Below, 24 T cell receptor beta chains from the same sample are listed, as sequenced in a study of cytomegalovirus exposure and HLA in healthy donors. With 60 Vbeta and 13 Jbeta primers, the PCR was carried out. Profiled with immunoSEQ multiplex PCR; TCRdb holds only in-frame clones, not every one. The profile shows roughly 190,000 clones, around four fifths of them singletons. The specimen was PBMCs. The receptors come from a female donor in good health and CMV-seronegative.

CDR3 residues: CASSRTGTGNTEAFF. CDR3 nucleotide sequence: TGTGCCAGCAGCCGGACCGGGACAGGGAACACTGAAGCTTTCTTT. This chain connects TRBV7-9 to TRBJ1-1; 8 bases align to TRBD1. The J segment lost 1 base and the V segment lost 5 bases, leaving 6 bases of the junction unmatched. The CDR3 is 15 residues long. CDR1 and CDR2 from the germline V gene are SEHNR and FQNEAQ (reference sequence).

The rearrangement joins TRBV6-4 to TRBJ2-2; 9 bases are a match to TRBD2. J was trimmed by 5 bases and V by 0 bases; bases with no gene match: 4. CDR3 length: 16 amino acids. Germline V gene data show CDR1 as MRHNA and CDR2 as SNTAGT. CDR3 in DNA: TGTGCCAGCAGTGACTCCCGCGGGGGGGAGACCGGGGAGCTGTTTTTT. Its protein is CASSDSRGGETGELFF.

CDR3 in DNA: TGTGCCAGCAGCTTAAAAGGACAGGGGGCAAAGAACACTGAAGCTTTCTTT. Encoded protein: CASSLKGQGAKNTEAFF. The rearrangement joins TRBV11-2 to TRBJ1-1; 11 bases are shared with TRBD1. Germline V gene sequence: CDR1 SGHAT, CDR2 FQNNGV. The CDR3 length is 17 residues. J was trimmed by 1 base and V by 2 bases; bases with no gene match: 6.

V is TRBV14 and J is TRBJ2-7; unclear D gene. Germline CDR1 reads SGHDN; CDR2 reads FVKESK. V lost 3 bases to trimming and J lost 0 bases, with 24 bases between them. This CDR3 region has 19 residues. For the CDR3, the DNA is TGTGCCAGCAGCCAGGCAAAGGCGGCTTCCCCCGTTAGCTCCTACGAGCAGTACTTC. Amino acids: CASSQAKAASPVSSYEQYF.

This clone was counted a single time. The chain recombines TRBV4-1 with TRBJ1-2; no reliable D call. The length of the CDR3 is 18 residues. V gave up 0 bases and J gave up 0 bases, with 17 bases separating them. The germline V gene has CDR1 MGHRA and CDR2 YSYEKL. As DNA, the CDR3 is TGCGCCAGCAGCCAAGAACCCAGCTGGAGGCCAGCTAACTATGGCTACACCTTC. Encoded protein: CASSQEPSWRPANYGYTF.

This clone appeared a few times. This chain links TRBV15 with TRBJ2-1; a weak D match, TRBD2 (5 bases). The V gene lost 2 bases and the J gene lost 0 bases, with 8 bases spanning the gap. The germline CDR1 and CDR2 sequences are LNHNV and YYDKDF (reference sequence). CDR3 size: 15 residues. In DNA form, the CDR3 reads TGTGCCACCAGCAGAAGCGGTAGCTCCTACAATGAGCAGTTCTTC. It yields the protein CATSRSGSSYNEQFF. The whole variable domain, filled in from reference TRBV15 and TRBJ2-1, reads DAMVIQNPRYQVTQFGKPVTLSCSQTLNHNVMYWYQQKSSQAPKLLFHYYDKDFNNEADTPDNFQSRRPNTSFCFLDIRSPGLGDTAMYLCATSRSGSSYNEQFFGPGTRLTVL.

The chain couples TRBV7-9 to TRBJ1-5, with a possible D match to TRBD1 (6 bases). The CDR3 loop spans 15 amino acids. Germline loops: CDR1 SEHNR, CDR2 FQNEAQ (reference sequence). Trimming took 1 base from V and 3 from J, leaving 10 bases between them. For the CDR3, the DNA is TGTGCCAGCAGCTTAGGGGCAGGGGACAATCAGCCCCAGCATTTT. Encoded protein: CASSLGAGDNQPQHF.

This clone has only a few counts. This rearrangement joins TRBV30 to TRBJ2-3; 8 bases map to TRBD2. The CDR3 consists of 15 residues. Germline assignment: CDR1 GTSNPN and CDR2 SVGIG (reference sequence). V trimming: 2 bases; J trimming: 4 bases; junction bases outside the gene matches: 8. The chain's CDR3 is CAWSKYGGAADTQYF. Here the CDR3 DNA reads TGTGCCTGGAGTAAATACGGGGGGGCCGCAGATACGCAGTATTTT.

The CDR3 sequence: CASSMTGDVSQPQHF. The DNA of the CDR3 is TGTGCCAGTAGTATGACAGGGGATGTGAGTCAGCCCCAGCATTTT. This chain uses TRBV19 with TRBJ1-5, with 8 bases identical to TRBD1. The J segment lost 6 bases and the V segment lost 3 bases, leaving 7 bases of the junction unmatched. The CDR3 spans 15 residues. Germline CDR1 LNHDA, CDR2 SQIVND (reference sequence).

The chain uses TRBV7-6 and TRBJ1-2; perhaps TRBD1 as D (5 bases). The CDR3 length is 12 residues. The germline CDR1 and CDR2 sequences are SGHVS and FNYEAQ. The V end was cut by 5 bases, the J end by 8 bases, with 12 bases between. Written as DNA, the CDR3 is TGTGCCAGCAGCGGGGGGGACGGAGGCTACACCTTC. Protein product: CASSGGDGGYTF.

The chain employs TRBV28 and TRBJ1-1; D not certain. Germline V gene sequence: CDR1 MDHEN, CDR2 SYDVKM. V was cut by 1 base and J by 9 bases, with 6 bases left in between. The CDR3 sequence is 11 residues long. In nucleotides, the CDR3 is TGTGCCAGCAGTTTATCGGGGAAAGCTTTCTTT. Translation gives CASSLSGKAFF. The complete variable domain, with remaining parts taken from reference TRBV28 and TRBJ1-1, reads DVKVTQSSRYLVKRTGEKVFLECVQDMDHENMFWYRQDPGLGLRLIYFSYDVKMKEKGDIPEGYSVSREKKERFSLILESASTNQTSMYLCASSLSGKAFFGQGTRLTVV.

J is TRBJ2-3 and V is TRBV1; the tabulated D call, TRBD1, remains unverified against the DNA. TRBV1 is described as a pseudogene. The length of the CDR3 is 17 residues. CDR3 protein: CTSSQDWTGGYTDTQYF. The DNA for the CDR3 is TGCACCAGCAGCCAAGATTGGACAGGGGGTTACACAGATACGCAGTATTTT.

V and J are TRBV5-6 and TRBJ2-7, with D possibly being TRBD2 (6 bases). V lost 10 bases and J 0 bases, leaving 14 bases between the germline ends. Germline V CDR1 and CDR2: SGHDT, YYEEEE. This CDR3 spans 13 amino acids. The CDR3 DNA sequence: TGTGCCGCCGGAAGCGGGTCCTCCTACGAGCAGTACTTC. As protein: CAAGSGSSYEQYF.

The chain links TRBV7-2 to TRBJ1-2, with 9 bases identical to TRBD1. This CDR3 has 15 residues. CDR1 is SGHTA and CDR2 is FQGNSA in the germline V gene. J lost 0 bases, V lost 3 bases, and 2 bases had no gene match. The CDR3 DNA reads TGTGCCAGCAGCTTCCGGACAGGGGCTAACTATGGCTACACCTTC. It translates to CASSFRTGANYGYTF. Full variable domain (outside the CDR3, taken from reference TRBV7-2 and TRBJ1-2): GAGVSQSPSNKVTEKGKDVELRCDPISGHTALYWYRQSLGQGLEFLIYFQGNSAPDKSGLPSDRFSAERTGGSVSTLTIQRTQQEDSAVYLCASSFRTGANYGYTFGSGTRLTVV.

The V and J genes are TRBV9 and TRBJ1-5; TRBD1 agrees at 8 bases. The CDR3 extends over 14 amino acids. After removal of 3 bases from V and 5 bases from J, the junction contained 4 bases not matched to a gene. Germline V gene sequence: CDR1 SGDLS, CDR2 YYNGEE. This CDR3 is CASSAQGGYQPQHF. CDR3 in DNA: TGTGCCAGCAGCGCACAGGGGGGTTATCAGCCCCAGCATTTT.

The chain carries TRBV7-3 and TRBJ2-3; D is undetermined. Germline lookup yields CDR1 SGHTA and CDR2 FQGTGA. V was pared by 5 bases and J by 0 bases, with 6 bases between. The CDR3 spans 13 residues. The CDR3 DNA sequence: TGTGCCAGCAGCCTACCGAGCACAGATACGCAGTATTTT. Translation gives CASSLPSTDTQYF.

J is TRBJ2-2 and V is TRBV5-1; no definite D call. The germline gives CDR1 SGHRS, CDR2 YFSETQ. The CDR3 length is 17 residues. Deletions cut 4 bases from V and 4 bases from J, with 20 bases between. CDR3 in amino acids: CASSRKPNTGGTGELFF. Written as DNA, the CDR3 is TGCGCCAGCAGCCGTAAGCCTAACACGGGTGGCACCGGGGAGCTGTTTTTT.

This chain uses TRBV11-2 with TRBJ2-5; D perhaps matches TRBD2 (6 bases). This CDR3 has 14 amino acids. Per the germline V gene, CDR1 is SGHAT and CDR2 is FQNNGV. Deletions cut 5 bases from V and 1 base from J, with 11 bases between. CDR3: CASSHGGLQETQYF. In DNA, the CDR3 is TGTGCCAGCAGCCACGGAGGGCTCCAAGAGACCCAGTACTTC. Based on the CDR3 plus reference TRBV11-2 and TRBJ2-5, the full variable domain is EAGVAQSPRYKIIEKRQSVAFWCNPISGHATLYWYQQILGQGPKLLIQFQNNGVVDDSQLPKDRFSAERLKGVDSTLKIQPAKLEDSAVYLCASSHGGLQETQYFGPGTRLLVL.

The chain uses TRBV11-2 and TRBJ2-3, with TRBD1 matching 9 bases. This CDR3 region has 16 residues. The germline V gene encodes CDR1 SGHAT and CDR2 FQNNGV. V lost 3 bases, J lost 3 bases, and 7 bases stayed unmatched. Written as DNA, the CDR3 is TGTGCCAGCAGCTTCGGTAACAGGGGGCGGACAGATACGCAGTATTTT. It is translated as CASSFGNRGRTDTQYF. The variable domain in full, completed from reference TRBV11-2 and TRBJ2-3, reads EAGVAQSPRYKIIEKRQSVAFWCNPISGHATLYWYQQILGQGPKLLIQFQNNGVVDDSQLPKDRFSAERLKGVDSTLKIQPAKLEDSAVYLCASSFGNRGRTDTQYFGPGTRLTVL.

The V gene is TRBV6-1, the J gene TRBJ2-2, with TRBD1 identical over 8 bases. This CDR3 is 17 amino acids long. Trimming removed 2 bases from V and 3 bases from J; junction bases left unmatched: 8. The germline V gene encodes CDR1 MNHNS and CDR2 SASEGT. The CDR3 sequence: CASSEWADRVDTGELFF. The DNA of the CDR3 is TGTGCCAGCAGTGAATGGGCGGACAGGGTTGACACCGGGGAGCTGTTTTTT.

The chain is built from TRBV7-9 and TRBJ2-7, with 8 bases fitting TRBD1. Per the germline V gene, CDR1 is SEHNR and CDR2 is FQNEAQ (reference sequence). J was trimmed by 9 bases and V by 10 bases; bases with no gene match: 14. The CDR3 is 13 amino acids. The DNA of the CDR3 is TGTGCCACCTCCGGGACAGGTGCATTATGGCAGTACTTC. This encodes CATSGTGALWQYF.

This chain joins TRBV2 and TRBJ2-5; no clear D gene. The J call could be wrong; TRBJ2-7 is a better fit for the DNA end. The germline CDR1 and CDR2 sequences are SNHLY and FYNNEI. There are 11 residues in the CDR3. The CDR3 spells CASSEPYEQYF. The DNA for the CDR3 is TGTGCCAGCAGTGAACCCTACGAGCAGTACTTC.

V gene TRBV7-2 combines with J gene TRBJ2-1, with 7 bases aligning to TRBD2. V was pared by 1 base and J by 7 bases, with 10 bases of the junction left unmatched. The CDR3 runs 16 residues. In germline, CDR1 is SGHTA, CDR2 FQGNSA. CDR3 DNA: TGTGCCAGCAGCTTAGGACTAGCCGTCTCTGGGAATGAGCAGTTCTTC. This gives the protein CASSLGLAVSGNEQFF. The entire variable domain, with the rest obtained from reference TRBV7-2 and TRBJ2-1, is as follows: GAGVSQSPSNKVTEKGKDVELRCDPISGHTALYWYRQSLGQGLEFLIYFQGNSAPDKSGLPSDRFSAERTGGSVSTLTIQRTQQEDSAVYLCASSLGLAVSGNEQFFGPGTRLTVL.

The chain is built from TRBV11-3 and TRBJ1-4; the D gene is possibly TRBD1 (5 bases). This CDR3 contains 13 residues. Germline V gene sequence: CDR1 SGHNT, CDR2 YENEEA. V was clipped by 3 bases and J by 11 bases, with 13 bases between them. The CDR3: CASSLGGFGKLFF. DNA for the CDR3: TGTGCCAGCAGCTTGGGGGGTTTCGGTAAACTGTTTTTT.